This T cell receptor beta chain was sequenced in a study of cytomegalovirus exposure and HLA in healthy donors. The CDR3 consists of 12 residues. V was pared by 5 bases and J by 7 bases, with 12 bases between. Germline CDR1 is LGHNA and CDR2 is YNFKEQ. PCR amplification relied on 60 Vbeta primers (plus 13 Jbeta primers). This table comes from immunoSEQ multiplex PCR, and its TCRdb copy is limited to in-frame clones, with some not included. The table lists roughly 250,000 clones, roughly 70% of them singletons. The chain has TRBV4-2 and TRBJ2-7, with D hard to call. The origin of this receptor is a female donor in good health and CMV-seronegative. The material sequenced was PBMCs. CDR3 loop: CASSAASREQYF. DNA for the CDR3: TGTGCCAGCAGCGCTGCTAGTCGGGAGCAGTACTTC.